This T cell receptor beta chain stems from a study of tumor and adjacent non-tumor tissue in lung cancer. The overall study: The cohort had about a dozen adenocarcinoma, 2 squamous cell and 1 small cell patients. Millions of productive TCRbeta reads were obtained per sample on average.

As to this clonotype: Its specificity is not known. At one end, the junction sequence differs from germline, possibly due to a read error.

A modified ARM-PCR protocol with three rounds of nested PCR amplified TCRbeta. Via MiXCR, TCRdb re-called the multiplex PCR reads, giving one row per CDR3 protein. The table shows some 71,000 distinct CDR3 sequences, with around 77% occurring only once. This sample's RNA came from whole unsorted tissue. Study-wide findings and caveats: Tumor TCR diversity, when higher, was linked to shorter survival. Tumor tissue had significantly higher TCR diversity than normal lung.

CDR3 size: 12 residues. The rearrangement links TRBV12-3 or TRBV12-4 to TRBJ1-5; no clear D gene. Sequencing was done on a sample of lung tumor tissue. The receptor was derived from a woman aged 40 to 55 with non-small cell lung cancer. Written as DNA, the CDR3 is TGTACCAGCAGTTTCTCCTATAAGTCCCAGCATTTT. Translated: CTSSFSYKSQHF.